The 12 T cell receptor beta chains presented below share a single source sample, sequenced in a study of monozygotic twins with inflammatory bowel disease. From the 5' RACE reads, TCRdb lists one entry per CDR3 protein and no DNA. Its table lists fewer than 400,000 distinct CDR3 sequences. Sequenced input: blood. These receptors were taken from a human donor with ulcerative colitis or Crohn's disease, or a healthy co-twin of an affected twin (not recorded which).

The rearrangement uses TRBV5-1 and TRBJ2-1. The CDR3 extends over 15 amino acids. Germline CDR1 is SGHRS and CDR2 is YFSETQ. CDR3 protein: CASSLSGSSYNEQFF.

The chain combines TRBV6-1 with TRBJ2-3; no DNA is available, so the TRBD2 call from TCRdb remains unchecked. CDR1 MNHNS and CDR2 SASEGT come from the germline V gene. The CDR3 loop spans 15 amino acids. CDR3 amino acids: CASRTSGTSIDTQYF.

The V call is TRBV7-8, the J call TRBJ2-1; with no DNA, the TCRdb D assignment of TRBD2 cannot be verified. CDR3 length: 17 amino acids. CDR1 and CDR2 (germline): SGHVS, FQNEAQ. This CDR3 is CASSLVGTSGGYNEQFF.

The V and J genes are TRBV5-1 and TRBJ2-7; TCRdb proposes TRBD1, but this gene call is untestable without DNA. CDR1 and CDR2 from the germline V gene are SGHRS and YFSETQ. This CDR3 has 13 residues. This CDR3 is CASSNPALYEQYF.

The chain uses TRBV27 and TRBJ2-7; there is no DNA to check the TCRdb D call of TRBD1. The CDR3 has 12 amino acids. Germline V lookup: CDR1 MNHEY, CDR2 SMNVEV (reference sequence). This chain's CDR3 is CASRTGGVEQYF.

The rearrangement joins TRBV24-1 to TRBJ2-7; TCRdb's D gene call, TRBD2, goes unchecked for lack of DNA. The CDR3 totals 12 residues. Germline V gene data show CDR1 as KGHDR and CDR2 as SFDVKD. The CDR3 region is CATSDFGGQQYF.

The CDR3 sequence: CASSTSGANTGELFF. The gene calls are TRBV19 and TRBJ2-2; TCRdb names TRBD2, which stays unverified in the absence of DNA. Germline-derived CDR1 and CDR2 are LNHDA and SQIVND (reference sequence). The CDR3 has 15 residues.

J is TRBJ2-1 and V is TRBV7-9. The CDR3 runs to 13 residues. Germline V gene sequence: CDR1 SEHNR, CDR2 FQNEAQ (reference sequence). This CDR3 is CASSFQDYNEQFF.

The rearrangement links TRBV19 to TRBJ1-1; TCRdb's D gene call, TRBD1, goes unchecked for lack of DNA. The CDR3 contains 13 residues. Germline CDR1 and CDR2: LNHDA and SQIVND (reference sequence). Here the CDR3 reads CASSPWDRAEAFF.

This chain uses TRBV4-2 with TRBJ2-3. There are 15 residues in the CDR3. Germline V gives CDR1 LGHNA, CDR2 YNFKEQ. This CDR3 is CASSQVTPSTDTQYF.

This sequence joins TRBV29-1 and TRBJ2-3; there is no DNA to check the TCRdb D call of TRBD2. The CDR3 length is 16 residues. Germline V gene data show CDR1 as SQVTM and CDR2 as ANQGSEA. The chain's CDR3 is CSVSPPGISSTDTQYF.

This chain connects TRBV14 to TRBJ2-5; lacking DNA, the TRBD2 call made by TCRdb goes unchecked. The CDR3 sequence is 14 residues long. From germline, CDR1 is SGHDN and CDR2 FVKESK. The CDR3 reads CASSQREEGWTQYF.